The 19 T cell receptor beta chains below come from one sample, sequenced in a study of shared clonotypes between healthy human individuals. Naivety among CD8 cells was defined by CD45RO negativity and positive CCR7 selection, thereby excluding terminally differentiated effector memory CD45RA+ cells. Data came from immunoSEQ multiplex PCR; TCRdb stores just in-frame clones and leaves some out. The top ten clones hold roughly 1% of a sample with about 2 million clones, approximately 94% of them seen once. The specimen sequenced was naive CD8+ T cells sorted from blood. Every receptor here comes from a man between 18 and 29 years old in good health.

Worth noting for this clone: Other DNA variants within this sample encode the same CDR3. This chain uses TRBV29-1 with TRBJ2-7, with a tentative D call TRBD2 (5 bases). CDR3 length: 11 residues. V gave up 6 bases and J gave up 0 bases, with 6 bases separating them. CDR1 and CDR2 (germline): SQVTM, ANQGSEA. This CDR3 reads CSVGSSYEQYF. In DNA form, the CDR3 reads TGCAGCGTAGGGAGCTCCTACGAGCAGTACTTC.

The gene calls are TRBV30 and TRBJ2-3, with TRBD1 identical over 9 bases. This CDR3 spans 17 amino acids. V was clipped by 3 bases and J by 2 bases; unmatched bases: 12. Germline CDR1 and CDR2: GTSNPN and SVGIG (reference sequence). CDR3 sequence (DNA): TGTGCCTGGAGCCGGTCTTGGACAGGGGATGACACAGATACGCAGTATTTT. This sequence encodes CAWSRSWTGDDTDTQYF.

As concerns this clone: Different DNA sequences within this sample yield the same CDR3. This chain links TRBV9 with TRBJ2-3; D is tentatively TRBD1 or TRBD2 (5 bases each). CDR1 is SGDLS and CDR2 is YYNGEE in the germline V gene. CDR3 length: 12 amino acids. V lost 0 bases and J 12 bases, leaving 11 bases between the germline ends. In nucleotides, the CDR3 is TGTGCCAGCAGCGTAGGGGGGTCCGGTCAGTATTTT. It yields the protein CASSVGGSGQYF.

V usage is TRBV7-6 and J usage is TRBJ2-7; TRBD2 agrees at 14 bases. Germline V gives CDR1 SGHVS, CDR2 FNYEAQ. V dropped 5 bases and J dropped 1; count of bases not matched to a gene: 7. The CDR3 covers 17 residues. The CDR3 coding sequence is TGTGCCAGCAGCCCGGGACTAGCGGGAGAGGTGTCCTACGAGCAGTACTTC. Its translation: CASSPGLAGEVSYEQYF.

The genes are TRBV10-2 and TRBJ2-1, with 7 nucleotides matching TRBD1. CDR3 length equals 15 residues. The germline gives CDR1 WSHSY, CDR2 SAAADI. The V gene end was trimmed by 5 bases and the J gene end by 2 bases; junction bases not matched to a gene: 6. CDR3 bases: TGCGCCAGCAGTAGGGACAGTCCCACCTACAATGAGCAGTTCTTC. Protein product: CASSRDSPTYNEQFF.

This chain connects TRBV4-3 to TRBJ1-2, with 8 bases lining up with TRBD1. This CDR3 is built from 18 residues. V was clipped by 0 bases and J by 5 bases; unmatched bases: 14. Germline lookup yields CDR1 LGHNA and CDR2 YSLEER. The CDR3 is CASSQDPPGQGAWYGYTF. The CDR3 nucleotides are TGCGCCAGCAGCCAAGATCCCCCCGGGCAGGGGGCATGGTATGGCTACACCTTC.

This clone has just one count. The genes are TRBV4-1 and TRBJ2-6, with D tentatively TRBD2 (6 bases). The germline gives CDR1 MGHRA, CDR2 YSYEKL. V gave up 4 bases and J gave up 10 bases, with 11 bases separating them. CDR3 size: 13 residues. The CDR3 loop reads CASSPPAGNVLTF. CDR3 sequence (DNA): TGCGCCAGCAGCCCCCCGGCGGGGAACGTCCTGACTTTC.

Details on this clone: The sample carries other DNA sequences with the same CDR3. The chain links TRBV11-2 to TRBJ2-7, with D possibly matching TRBD1 (5 bases). This CDR3 is 13 amino acids long. Germline V CDR1 and CDR2: SGHAT, FQNNGV. Trimming pared 2 bases from V and 3 bases from J, leaving 8 bases between. The CDR3: CASSLRDSYEQYF. CDR3 in DNA: TGTGCCAGCAGCTTAAGAGACAGCTACGAGCAGTACTTC. The full variable domain, rest sourced from reference TRBV11-2 and TRBJ2-7, is EAGVAQSPRYKIIEKRQSVAFWCNPISGHATLYWYQQILGQGPKLLIQFQNNGVVDDSQLPKDRFSAERLKGVDSTLKIQPAKLEDSAVYLCASSLRDSYEQYFGPGTRLTVT.

The chain joins TRBV5-3 to TRBJ1-2; D is undetermined. TRBV5-3 is annotated as an ORF whose role is uncertain. Between the trimmed V and J ends, which lost 6 bases and 5 bases, there was a span of 8 bases. CDR3 length equals 11 residues. The CDR3 sequence is CARIGDYGYTF. In nucleotides, the CDR3 is TGTGCCAGAATAGGTGATTATGGCTACACCTTC.

J is TRBJ1-5 and V is TRBV21-1. TRBV21-1 is a listed pseudogene. The CDR3 length is 14 residues. CDR3 loop: CASSVREKNQPQHF. Here the CDR3 DNA reads TGTGCCAGCAGCGTGCGCGAAAAGAATCAGCCCCAGCATTTT.

The V and J genes are TRBV30 and TRBJ2-1, with unresolved D. This CDR3 has 13 amino acids. Trimming took 1 base from V and 0 from J, leaving 4 bases between them. Germline values: CDR1 GTSNPN, CDR2 SVGIG (reference sequence). CDR3 bases: TGTGCCTGGAGTGCTAGCTCCTACAATGAGCAGTTCTTC. It translates to CAWSASSYNEQFF.

This sequence joins TRBV5-3 and TRBJ2-3; 12 bases are shared with TRBD2. TRBV5-3 is an ORF, and what it does is uncertain. This CDR3 spans 21 amino acids. The V segment lost 2 bases and the J segment 3 bases; nucleotides outside the gene matches: 19. CDR3 sequence: CARSLPQLAGGVKRETDTQYF. The CDR3 DNA is TGTGCCAGAAGCTTACCCCAGCTAGCGGGAGGGGTCAAGAGAGAGACAGATACGCAGTATTTT.

The V and J genes are TRBV6-5 and TRBJ1-1; unclear D gene. Germline CDR1 reads MNHEY; CDR2 reads SVGAGI. The CDR3 length is 14 residues. Trimming shortened V by 6 bases and J by 3 bases, and 14 bases separated the two germline ends. CDR3 DNA: TGTGCCAGCAGGGCGACTATTGGAGACACTGAAGCTTTCTTT. Translation gives CASRATIGDTEAFF.

Concerning this clone itself: The sample has other DNA sequences that encode this CDR3 too. The chain has TRBV2 and TRBJ2-3; 7 bases line up with TRBD1. Germline V gene lookup returns CDR1 SNHLY and CDR2 FYNNEI. The CDR3 runs to 13 residues. The V segment lost 6 bases and the J segment 3 bases; nucleotides outside the gene matches: 3. CDR3 DNA: TGTGCCAGCAGCACAGGGGTAACAGATACGCAGTATTTT. Translation: CASSTGVTDTQYF.

This clone was observed a single time. The chain combines TRBV27 with TRBJ1-6; possible D gene TRBD1, 6 bases. Looked up from germline, CDR1 is MNHEY and CDR2 is SMNVEV (reference sequence). Trimming removed 3 bases from V and 10 bases from J, with 13 bases in between. The CDR3 spans 14 residues. CDR3 residues: CASSFDGDTSPLHF. The DNA for the CDR3 is TGTGCCAGCAGTTTTGATGGGGACACATCACCCCTCCACTTT.

The chain combines TRBV5-4 with TRBJ1-1, with D unresolved. Trimming cost V 0 bases and J 9 bases, with 15 bases left between them. Germline assignment: CDR1 SGHNT and CDR2 YYREEE (reference sequence). The CDR3 is made up of 14 amino acids. CDR3 bases: TGTGCCAGCAGCTTGGGGGATGGAGGAAATCAAGCTTTCTTT. Translating it yields CASSLGDGGNQAFF.

The rearrangement joins TRBV4-3 to TRBJ2-1; 11 nucleotides agree with TRBD2. V dropped 4 bases and J dropped 6; count of bases not matched to a gene: 8. The V gene's germline CDR1 is LGHNA and CDR2 YSLEER. The CDR3 runs 16 residues. CDR3: CASSPQGLAGGNEQFF. The CDR3 DNA reads as TGCGCCAGCAGCCCCCAAGGGCTAGCGGGAGGCAATGAGCAGTTCTTC.

The genes are TRBV30 and TRBJ2-3, with a possible D match to TRBD2 (5 bases). This CDR3 has 15 residues. Trimming removed 2 bases from V and 0 bases from J, with 12 bases in between. Germline CDR1 reads GTSNPN; CDR2 reads SVGIG (reference sequence). The DNA for the CDR3 is TGTGCCTGGAGTTTCCTCCCGGGGAGCACAGATACGCAGTATTTT. It specifies CAWSFLPGSTDTQYF.

The chain carries TRBV9 and TRBJ2-7; 10 positions agree with TRBD1. The ends lost 2 bases at V and 1 base at J; junction bases unmatched: 12. The CDR3 is 18 residues long. Germline V lookup: CDR1 SGDLS, CDR2 YYNGEE. For the CDR3, the DNA is TGTGCCAGCAGCGTCGGACCCCAAGGGGACAGGGGATCCTACGAGCAGTACTTC. Protein product: CASSVGPQGDRGSYEQYF.